The clone carrying this T cell receptor beta chain came up once. The antigen remains undetermined. These data belong to a study of radiotherapy plus CTLA-4 blockade in lung cancer. Whole-study results and caveats: Per reports, early blood T cell clone dynamics, plus interferon-beta, forecast response most strongly.

Profiling relied on immunoSEQ multiplex PCR, and the TCRdb table lists in-frame clones only, not all of them. The sample records some 73,000 clones, about four fifths being singletons. CDR1 is SGHDT and CDR2 is YYEEEE in the germline V gene. There are 16 residues in the CDR3. V was cut by 2 bases and J by 4 bases, with 18 bases left in between. Specimen: peripheral blood, collected from a patient treated with radiotherapy plus ipilimumab. J is TRBJ1-2 and V is TRBV5-6, with D perhaps matching TRBD1 (5 bases). This receptor was identified in a human donor with non-small cell lung cancer whose response to radiotherapy plus ipilimumab could not be evaluated. Some clones in this sample may be carry-over from other donors' samples. The DNA of the CDR3 is TGTGCCAGCAGCTTTTTCGCCAGGGCGCGAGCCTATGGCTACACCTTC. Translation gives CASSFFARARAYGYTF.